These 28 T cell receptor beta chains were sequenced from one sample in a study of tumor and adjacent non-tumor tissue in lung cancer. The library came from three nested PCR rounds adapted from ARM-PCR protocols. Using its own MiXCR run on the multiplex PCR reads, TCRdb lists one record per CDR3 protein. The table lists 120,000 or so distinct CDR3 sequences, 66% of them singletons. No cell sorting was done before RNA was extracted from the tissue. Sequences were obtained from lung tumor tissue. These receptors came from a man aged 30-40 years with non-small cell lung cancer.

This clonotype was seen only once. The rearrangement uses TRBV20-1 and TRBJ2-4, with TRBD2 matching over 7 bases. J gave up 6 bases and V 6 bases, and 5 bases lay outside the gene matches. This CDR3 spans 12 amino acids. The germline V gene has CDR1 DFQATT and CDR2 SNEGSKA (reference sequence). In DNA, the CDR3 is TGCAGTGCCGAACGGGAGGCAAACATTCAGTACTTC. It translates to CSAEREANIQYF.

About this clonotype itself: This clone may be a read error of a much larger clone one base away. V usage is TRBV12-3 or TRBV12-4 and J usage is TRBJ1-2; D unclear. The CDR3 is 13 amino acids. CDR3 nucleotides: TGTGCCAGCAGTGAGACAACTAACTATGGCTACATCTTC. It is translated as CASSETTNYGYIF.

A note on this clonotype: A much larger clonotype is one base distant, so this may be a read error. The chain combines TRBV6-6 with TRBJ2-2, with D maybe TRBD2 (5 bases). The CDR3 is 15 amino acids. Germline V gene lookup returns CDR1 MNHNY and CDR2 SVGAGI (reference sequence). V lost 2 bases and J 5 bases, leaving 12 bases between the germline ends. In DNA, the CDR3 is TGTGCCAGCAGTTACAAACTAGTGTTAACCGGGGAGCTGTTTTTT. Translation: CASSYKLVLTGELFF.

This clonotype was observed many times. The chain joins TRBV5-1 to TRBJ2-5; a possible D gene is TRBD1 (5 bases). CDR1 is SGHRS and CDR2 is YFSETQ in the germline V gene. The CDR3 extends over 13 amino acids. Trimming shortened V by 2 bases and J by 7 bases, and 12 bases separated the two germline ends. Here the CDR3 DNA reads TGCGCCAGCAGCTTAGGGGTTTTGGCGACCCAGTACTTC. Protein sequence: CASSLGVLATQYF.

V and J are TRBV21-1 and TRBJ1-5. TRBV21-1 is annotated as a pseudogene. The CDR3 is made up of 15 amino acids. The CDR3 DNA reads as TGTGCCAGCAGCAAAGCGCGGCGGTCTAATCAGCCCCAGCATTTT. As protein: CASSKARRSNQPQHF.

Remarks on this clonotype: The conserved closing phenylalanine or tryptophan is absent in this CDR3, likely reflecting a read error. The V gene is TRBV29-1, the J gene TRBJ2-7; D not certain. Deletions cut 1 base from V and 7 bases from J, with 20 bases between. Germline V lookup: CDR1 SQVTM, CDR2 ANQGSEA. This CDR3 spans 15 amino acids. CDR3 loop: CSVEAPRTGLREQYL. The CDR3 DNA reads as TGCAGCGTTGAAGCGCCCAGGACCGGATTACGTGAGCAGTACTTG.

With respect to this clonotype: At one end, the junction sequence differs from germline, possibly due to a read error. This chain joins TRBV5-4 and TRBJ2-1; D gene ambiguous. Germline CDR1 and CDR2: SGHNT and YYREEE (reference sequence). The CDR3 totals 12 residues. The CDR3 spells CANSLEFNEQFF. The CDR3, as DNA: TGTGCCAACAGCTTGGAATTCAATGAGCAGTTTTTC.

J is TRBJ2-1 and V is TRBV20-1; D gene unclear. The CDR3 contains 14 residues. Germline lookup yields CDR1 DFQATT and CDR2 SNEGSKA (reference sequence). V dropped 3 bases and J dropped 7 bases, with 16 bases sitting between them. The CDR3 DNA sequence: TGCAGTGCTAGTGGAATAGTAAAGGAGAATGAGCAGTTCTTC. Its protein product is CSASGIVKENEQFF.

Worth noting for this clonotype: The junction departs from germline at one end; a sequencing error may be responsible. The V call is TRBV11-2, the J call TRBJ2-2; D might be TRBD2 (7 bases). The CDR3 consists of 16 residues. CDR1 is SGHAT and CDR2 is FQNNGV in the germline V gene. CDR3 sequence reads: CASSDSVGGACGELVF. CDR3 in DNA: TGTGCCAGTAGCGACTCAGTAGGGGGGGCCTGCGGGGAGCTGGTTTTT.

This clonotype has at least ten counts. The chain has TRBV11-2 and TRBJ2-7; 10 nucleotides align to TRBD1. CDR1 is SGHAT, CDR2 FQNNGV, per germline. Germline trimming cut 3 bases from V and 2 bases from J; bases unmatched to any gene: 4. This CDR3 contains 15 residues. CDR3 protein: CASSFGTGVTYEQYF. The CDR3 nucleotides read TGTGCCAGCAGCTTCGGGACAGGGGTTACCTACGAGCAGTACTTC. The full variable domain, completed using reference TRBV11-2 and TRBJ2-7, is EAGVAQSPRYKIIEKRQSVAFWCNPISGHATLYWYQQILGQGPKLLIQFQNNGVVDDSQLPKDRFSAERLKGVDSTLKIQPAKLEDSAVYLCASSFGTGVTYEQYFGPGTRLTVT.

With respect to this clonotype: A much larger clonotype is one base distant, so this may be a read error. This chain links TRBV12-3 or TRBV12-4 with TRBJ2-1; TRBD1 matches 11 bases. This CDR3 is 15 amino acids long. The CDR3 coding sequence is TGTGCCAGCAGCTGGGACAGGGGGTACTACAATGAGCAGCTCTTC. Translation: CASSWDRGYYNEQLF.

This clonotype appeared a few times. The chain employs TRBV7-9 and TRBJ1-4; 8 bases are a match to TRBD1. Germline CDR1 and CDR2: SEHNR and FQNEAQ (reference sequence). The junction had 5 bases not matched to a gene; V was cut back by 3 bases and J by 2 bases. The CDR3 is 16 amino acids. This CDR3 is CASSFLQGGTNEKLFF. For the CDR3, the DNA is TGTGCCAGCAGCTTTTTACAGGGGGGGACTAATGAAAAACTGTTTTTT.

This clonotype was counted many times. This chain joins TRBV11-3 and TRBJ2-7; tentatively, D is TRBD2 (5 bases). The CDR3 is 13 amino acids. V was clipped by 1 base and J by 3 bases, with 7 bases between them. The V gene's germline CDR1 is SGHNT and CDR2 YENEEA. CDR3 DNA sequence: TGTGCCAGCAGCTTAGGGGAGATCTACGAGCAGTACTTC. Amino acid sequence: CASSLGEIYEQYF.

This chain joins TRBV7-3 and TRBJ2-6; 11 nucleotides align to TRBD2. Germline V gene lookup returns CDR1 SGHTA and CDR2 FQGTGA. The J segment lost 4 bases and the V segment lost 5 bases, leaving 10 bases of the junction unmatched. The CDR3 loop spans 18 amino acids. CDR3 DNA: TGTGCCAGCAGCCCCGTTAGCGGGGGGGCCGTCGGGGCCAACGTCCTGACTTTC. This encodes CASSPVSGGAVGANVLTF.

In its sample, this clonotype was seen a few times. The CDR3 DNA sequence: TGTGCCAGCAGCTTACTAAGACAGGGAGTAAAACTGTTTTTT. Amino acid sequence: CASSLLRQGVKLFF. The V gene is TRBV11-2, the J gene TRBJ1-4, with 7 bases matching TRBD1. The CDR3 length is 14 residues. The V segment lost 2 bases and the J segment 10 bases; nucleotides outside the gene matches: 7. Germline V CDR1 and CDR2: SGHAT, FQNNGV. The full variable domain, in which reference TRBV11-2 and TRBJ1-4 provide the parts outside the CDR3, is EAGVAQSPRYKIIEKRQSVAFWCNPISGHATLYWYQQILGQGPKLLIQFQNNGVVDDSQLPKDRFSAERLKGVDSTLKIQPAKLEDSAVYLCASSLLRQGVKLFFGSGTQLSVL.

Comment on this clonotype: An end of the junction does not agree with germline; a read error may underlie this. V is TRBV11-3 and J is TRBJ2-4, with 8 bases matching TRBD1. CDR3 length: 14 residues. Germline V gene sequence: CDR1 SGHNT, CDR2 YENEEA. CDR3 loop: CASSLGQGANILYF. The CDR3, as DNA: TGTGCCAGCAGTTTAGGACAGGGTGCGAACATTCTGTACTTC.

This clonotype occurred a few times. The junction does not match germline at one end; this may be a read error. The chain employs TRBV4-1 and TRBJ2-1, with 7 bases identical to TRBD2. CDR1 MGHRA and CDR2 YSYEKL come from the germline V gene. CDR3 size: 17 residues. CDR3 DNA: TGTGCCAGCGGCCAAGTCACCGACCGCGCCGGGAGGAATGAGCAGTTCTTC. This sequence encodes CASGQVTDRAGRNEQFF.

The rearrangement joins TRBV20-1 to TRBJ2-1, with D possibly TRBD1 on 5 matching bases. The CDR3 has 13 residues. Germline V gene data show CDR1 as DFQATT and CDR2 as SNEGSKA (reference sequence). The DNA of the CDR3 is TGCATTGCAAAGGGCAGGGCCAACAATGAGCAGTTCTTC. As protein: CIAKGRANNEQFF.

On this clonotype itself: At one of its ends the junction is not consistent with the germline gene, which may arise from a read error. This sequence joins TRBV4-2 and TRBJ2-7; 8 nucleotides agree with TRBD2. This CDR3 contains 16 residues. Germline loops: CDR1 LGHNA, CDR2 YNFKEQ. The CDR3 region has the DNA TGTACCAGCAGCCAAGAGGTGAGCGGGGGCGGGTACGAGCAGTACTTC. Its protein is CTSSQEVSGGGYEQYF.

About this clonotype itself: The junction departs from germline at one end; a sequencing error may be responsible. The chain has TRBV28 and TRBJ2-1; no reliable D call. This CDR3 comprises 18 residues. From germline, CDR1 is MDHEN and CDR2 SYDVKM. This CDR3 is CVSSSPITEKSSYNEQFF. CDR3 bases: TGTGTCAGCAGTTCCCCCATAACGGAGAAGAGCTCCTACAATGAGCAGTTCTTT.

This clonotype has at least ten counts. The rearrangement uses TRBV12-3 or TRBV12-4 and TRBJ1-4, with 7 bases fitting TRBD1. CDR3 length equals 15 residues. The ends lost 5 bases at V and 8 bases at J; junction bases unmatched: 11. CDR3 bases: TGTGCCAGCAGTCCCCTGGGCCCAGGGGGAGAAAAACTGTTTTTT. This codes for CASSPLGPGGEKLFF.

A remark on this clonotype: Since no conserved phenylalanine or tryptophan closes the CDR3, a read error is the likely cause. V usage is TRBV11-3 and J usage is TRBJ1-1; no clear D. Germline CDR1 reads SGHNT; CDR2 reads YENEEA. The CDR3 extends over 14 amino acids. V was shortened by 0 bases and J by 1 base, with 6 bases between the two germline ends. The CDR3 region is CASSLEVGNTEAFS. CDR3 DNA: TGTGCCAGCAGCTTAGAAGTAGGGAACACTGAAGCTTTCTCT.

As regards this clonotype: This may be a read error: a much more frequent sequence differs by one nucleotide. The chain joins TRBV28 to TRBJ2-1, with D possibly called TRBD1 or TRBD2 (5 bases each). The germline CDR1 and CDR2 sequences are MDHEN and SYDVKM. Trimming stripped 3 bases from V and 6 bases from J, with 12 bases between. The CDR3 sequence is 14 residues long. CDR3 nucleotide sequence: TGTGCCAGCAGTTTTTTTGGGACGGCCAATGAGCAGTTCTTC. Translation gives CASSFFGTANEQFF.

In regard to this clonotype: A clone one base away is much larger, so this may be a read error. The chain uses TRBV6-2 or TRBV6-3 and TRBJ1-2, with 9 bases lining up with TRBD1. This CDR3 comprises 14 residues. Germline CDR1 is MNHEY and CDR2 is SVGEGT. CDR3 protein: CTSTDPGQGNGYTF. CDR3 nucleotides: TGTACCAGCACCGACCCGGGACAGGGCAATGGCTACACCTTC.

On this clonotype itself: A clone one base away is much larger, so this may be a read error. V and J are TRBV12-3 or TRBV12-4 and TRBJ1-1; TRBD1 aligns across 8 bases. The CDR3 covers 11 residues. The CDR3 DNA is TGTACCAGCAGCAGCACAGGGGGAGCTTTCTTT. This translates into CTSSSTGGAFF.

Comments on this clonotype: A much larger clone lies one base from this, so it may be a read error. The chain recombines TRBV6-5 with TRBJ1-3; 7 nucleotides match TRBD1. The CDR3 spans 14 residues. Germline V lookup: CDR1 MNHEY, CDR2 SVGAGI. As DNA, the CDR3 is TGTGCCAGCAGTCCCGACAGGGTTGGAATCACCATATATTTT. Translating gives CASSPDRVGITIYF.

The J gene is TRBJ2-1, the V gene TRBV12-3 or TRBV12-4; D perhaps matches TRBD1 (6 bases). This CDR3 has 17 residues. V dropped 6 bases and J dropped 5 bases, with 23 bases sitting between them. The CDR3 DNA reads TGTGCCAGCAGGGAAGAGGCAGGGGACCCCAAAGACAATGAGCAGTTCTTC. This sequence encodes CASREEAGDPKDNEQFF.

The CDR3 DNA follows: TGTGCCAGCAGCAAAGGCCTGGGGACACCCTACGAGCAGTACTTC. This sequence encodes CASSKGLGTPYEQYF. V is TRBV21-1 and J is TRBJ2-7; the D segment call TRBD1 is taken from the table without a DNA check. TRBV21-1 corresponds to a pseudogene. CDR3 length: 15 amino acids.